These 9 T cell receptor beta chains came from one sample sequenced in a study of T cell changes during pregnancy in multiple sclerosis (dated by TCRdb to about 2019). The library was prepared using the immunoSEQ multiplex PCR assay. TCRdb retrieved this table from immuneACCESS and kept in-frame rearrangements only. Not all clones are present; in checked studies, unresolved V genes account for under half, and no reason is known for the remainder. This sample gives 35,000 to 50,000 clones in total; about 88% of them show up just once. Jointly, the top ten make up 1.2% of the sample. Sequenced material: CD4+ T cells from peripheral blood mononuclear cells, taken after pregnancy. All receptors derive from a female donor with multiple sclerosis, enrolled in a pregnancy study.

The J gene is TRBJ2-2, the V gene TRBV18; TRBD2 matches at 11 bases. The germline CDR1 and CDR2 sequences are KGHSH and LQKENI. V dropped 6 bases and J dropped 2; count of bases not matched to a gene: 5. The CDR3 runs to 16 residues. CDR3 nucleotides: TGTGCCAGCTCTCCTGGACTAGCGGGTAACACCGGGGAGCTGTTTTTT. The encoded protein is CASSPGLAGNTGELFF.

The gene calls are TRBV7-2 and TRBJ2-7; D is possibly TRBD1 (6 bases). Germline V CDR1 and CDR2: SGHTA, FQGNSA. The V end lost 5 bases, the J end lost 3 bases, and 14 bases lay between the germline ends. This CDR3 comprises 14 residues. CDR3 nucleotides: TGTGCCAGCAGCACCGGGGACAACCACTACGAGCAGTACTTC. Protein product: CASSTGDNHYEQYF.

This clone was recorded once. The chain has TRBV5-1 and TRBJ1-1; tentatively, D is TRBD1 (6 bases). Germline values: CDR1 SGHRS, CDR2 YFSETQ. The ends were cut back, 4 bases at V and 5 bases at J, with 18 bases in the middle. The CDR3 is made up of 15 amino acids. CDR3 bases: TGCGCCAGCAGCGGAGCCCTACAGGGAAAGACTGAAGCTTTCTTT. This encodes CASSGALQGKTEAFF.

The chain has TRBV10-1 and TRBJ2-7; D might be TRBD1 (9 bases). The germline gives CDR1 WNHNN, CDR2 SYGVQD (reference sequence). The CDR3 totals 16 residues. V lost 1 base to trimming and J lost 6 bases, with 19 bases between them. The CDR3: CASSEYSGTGLFEQYF. The CDR3 DNA reads TGCGCCAGCAGTGAGTATAGCGGGACAGGGTTGTTCGAGCAGTACTTC.

In this sample, this clone turned up once. The chain employs TRBV28 and TRBJ2-1; TRBD2 matches 10 bases. Germline-derived CDR1 and CDR2 are MDHEN and SYDVKM. After removal of 2 bases from V and 4 bases from J, the junction contained 5 bases not matched to a gene. CDR3 length equals 16 residues. The CDR3 DNA is TGTGCCAGCAGTTTAGCAGCGGGAGGGGGGTACAATGAGCAGTTCTTC. Amino acids: CASSLAAGGGYNEQFF.

V usage is TRBV7-3 and J usage is TRBJ2-1; perhaps TRBD2 as D (6 bases). The V gene's germline CDR1 is SGHTA and CDR2 FQGTGA. The CDR3 extends over 15 amino acids. The V end lost 4 bases, the J end lost 4 bases, and 14 bases lay between the germline ends. CDR3 loop: CASSSAAGSYNEQFF. CDR3 in DNA: TGTGCCAGCAGCTCCGCTGCGGGATCTTACAATGAGCAGTTCTTC.

This chain links TRBV28 with TRBJ1-1; D may be TRBD1 (6 bases). Trimming removed 6 bases at V and 4 bases at J, with 12 bases between. CDR1 MDHEN and CDR2 SYDVKM come from the germline V gene. This CDR3 region has 13 residues. The CDR3 nucleotides read TGTGCCAGCAGCCCCGGGACAAGCACTGAAGCTTTCTTT. This translates into CASSPGTSTEAFF.

This chain links TRBV4-1 with TRBJ1-1; no reliable D call. The V and J ends lost 3 bases and 1 base respectively, with 9 bases between them. This CDR3 has 14 residues. Germline loops: CDR1 MGHRA, CDR2 YSYEKL. CDR3 bases: TGCGCCAGCAGCCAGGGGAGGGAGAACACTGAAGCTTTCTTT. Translated, it gives CASSQGRENTEAFF.

This sequence joins TRBV18 and TRBJ2-5, with D tentatively TRBD1 (5 bases). The CDR3 contains 12 residues. The germline CDR1 and CDR2 sequences are KGHSH and LQKENI. V was pared by 1 base and J by 5 bases, with 5 bases between. The CDR3 DNA reads as TGTGCCAGCTCACCACAGGGGGAGACCCAGTACTTC. Residues: CASSPQGETQYF.